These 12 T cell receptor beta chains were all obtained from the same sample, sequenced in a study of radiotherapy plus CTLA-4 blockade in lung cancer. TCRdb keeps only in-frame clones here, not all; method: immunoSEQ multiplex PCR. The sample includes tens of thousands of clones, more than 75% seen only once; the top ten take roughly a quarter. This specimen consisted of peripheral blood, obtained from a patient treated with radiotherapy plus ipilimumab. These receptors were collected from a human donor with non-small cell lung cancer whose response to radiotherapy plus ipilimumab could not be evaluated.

In DNA form, the CDR3 reads TGCGCCAGCAGCCAATTGACGAGCGGCTACAATGAGCAGTTCTTC. Translation: CASSQLTSGYNEQFF. V usage is TRBV4-1 and J usage is TRBJ2-1; maybe TRBD2 (5 bases). V was pared by 2 bases and J by 3 bases, with 11 bases between. The CDR3 sequence is 15 residues long. Germline CDR1 is MGHRA and CDR2 is YSYEKL.

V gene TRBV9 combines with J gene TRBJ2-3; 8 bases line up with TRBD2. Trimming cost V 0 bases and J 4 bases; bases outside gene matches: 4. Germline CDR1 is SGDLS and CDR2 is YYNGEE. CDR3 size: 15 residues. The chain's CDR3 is CASSVGSGRADTQYF. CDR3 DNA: TGTGCCAGCAGCGTAGGAAGCGGGAGAGCAGATACGCAGTATTTT.

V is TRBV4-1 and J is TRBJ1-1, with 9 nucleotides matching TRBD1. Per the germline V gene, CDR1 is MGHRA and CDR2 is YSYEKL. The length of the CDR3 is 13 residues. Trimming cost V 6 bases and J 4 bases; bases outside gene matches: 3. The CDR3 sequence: CASSRTGATEAFF. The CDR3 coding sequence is TGCGCCAGCAGTCGGACAGGGGCCACTGAAGCTTTCTTT.

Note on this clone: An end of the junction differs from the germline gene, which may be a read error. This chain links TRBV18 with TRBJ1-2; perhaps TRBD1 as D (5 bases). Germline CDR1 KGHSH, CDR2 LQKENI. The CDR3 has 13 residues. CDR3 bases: TGTGCCAGCTCACCAGGGGCTTACTATGGCCACACCTTC. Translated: CASSPGAYYGHTF.

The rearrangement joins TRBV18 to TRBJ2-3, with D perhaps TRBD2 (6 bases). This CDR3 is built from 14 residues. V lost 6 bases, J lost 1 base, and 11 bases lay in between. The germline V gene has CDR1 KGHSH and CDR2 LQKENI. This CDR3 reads CASSTTGGTDTQYF. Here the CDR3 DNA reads TGTGCCAGCTCCACCACGGGAGGCACAGATACGCAGTATTTT.

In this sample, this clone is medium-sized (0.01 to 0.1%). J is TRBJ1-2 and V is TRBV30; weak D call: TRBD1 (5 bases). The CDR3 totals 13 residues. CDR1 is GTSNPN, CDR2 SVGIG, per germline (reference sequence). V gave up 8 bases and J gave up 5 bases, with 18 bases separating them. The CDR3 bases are TGTGCCCTACTGCGGGGGGGGAATTATGGCTACACCTTC. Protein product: CALLRGGNYGYTF.

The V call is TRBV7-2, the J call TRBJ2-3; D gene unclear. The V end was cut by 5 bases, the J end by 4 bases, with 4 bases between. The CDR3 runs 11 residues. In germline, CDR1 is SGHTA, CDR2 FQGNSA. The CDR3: CASSLSDTQYF. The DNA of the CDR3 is TGTGCCAGCAGCCTCTCAGATACGCAGTATTTT.

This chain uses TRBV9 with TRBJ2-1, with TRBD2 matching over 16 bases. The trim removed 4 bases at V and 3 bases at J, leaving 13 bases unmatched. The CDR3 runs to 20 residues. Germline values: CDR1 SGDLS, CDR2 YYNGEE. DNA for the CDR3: TGTGCCAGCAGCAGACCGGGACTAGCGGGAGGGGATAAGTTCTACAATGAGCAGTTCTTC. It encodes CASSRPGLAGGDKFYNEQFF.

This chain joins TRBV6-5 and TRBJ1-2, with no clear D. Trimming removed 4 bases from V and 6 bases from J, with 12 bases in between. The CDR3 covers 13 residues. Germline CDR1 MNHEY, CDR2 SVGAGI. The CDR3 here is CASSSGRWDGYTF. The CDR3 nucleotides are TGTGCCAGCAGTTCGGGAAGGTGGGATGGCTACACCTTC.

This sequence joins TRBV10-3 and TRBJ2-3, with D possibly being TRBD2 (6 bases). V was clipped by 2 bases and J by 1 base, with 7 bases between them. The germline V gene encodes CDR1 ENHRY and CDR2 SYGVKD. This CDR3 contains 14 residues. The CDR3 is CAISEGTGTDTQYF. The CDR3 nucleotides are TGTGCCATCAGTGAGGGGACTGGCACAGATACGCAGTATTTT.

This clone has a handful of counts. In DNA form, the CDR3 reads TGCGCCAGCAGCTTGGATGGGGGCCCTGGAAACACCATATATTTT. Its translation is CASSLDGGPGNTIYF. V is TRBV5-1 and J is TRBJ1-3; D perhaps matches TRBD1 (6 bases). Looked up from germline, CDR1 is SGHRS and CDR2 is YFSETQ. This CDR3 is 15 amino acids long. The V end was cut by 0 bases, the J end by 2 bases, with 9 bases between.

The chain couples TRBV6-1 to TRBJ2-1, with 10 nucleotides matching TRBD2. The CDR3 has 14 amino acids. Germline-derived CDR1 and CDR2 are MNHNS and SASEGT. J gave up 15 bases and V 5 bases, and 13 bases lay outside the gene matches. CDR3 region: CASSPSTSSGGGFF. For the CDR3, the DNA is TGTGCCAGCAGTCCCTCAACGTCTAGCGGGGGCGGGTTCTTC.